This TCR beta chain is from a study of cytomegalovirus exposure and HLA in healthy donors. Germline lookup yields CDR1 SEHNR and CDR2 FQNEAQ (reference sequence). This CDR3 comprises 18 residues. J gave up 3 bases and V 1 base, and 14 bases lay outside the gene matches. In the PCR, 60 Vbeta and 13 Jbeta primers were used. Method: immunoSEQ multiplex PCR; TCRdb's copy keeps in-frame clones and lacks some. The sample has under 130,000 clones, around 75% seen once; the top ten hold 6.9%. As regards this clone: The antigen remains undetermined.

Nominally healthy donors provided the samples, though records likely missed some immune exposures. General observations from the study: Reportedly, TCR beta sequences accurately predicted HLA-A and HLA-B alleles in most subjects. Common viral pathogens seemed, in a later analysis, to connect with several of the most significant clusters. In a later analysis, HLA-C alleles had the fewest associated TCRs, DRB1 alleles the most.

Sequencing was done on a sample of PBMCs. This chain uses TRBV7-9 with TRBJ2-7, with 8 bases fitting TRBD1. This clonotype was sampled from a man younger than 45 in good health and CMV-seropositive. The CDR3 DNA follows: TGTGCCAGCAGCTTAGGAGGACAGGGCCCTCTAATTCGCTACGAGCAGTACTTC. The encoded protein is CASSLGGQGPLIRYEQYF.